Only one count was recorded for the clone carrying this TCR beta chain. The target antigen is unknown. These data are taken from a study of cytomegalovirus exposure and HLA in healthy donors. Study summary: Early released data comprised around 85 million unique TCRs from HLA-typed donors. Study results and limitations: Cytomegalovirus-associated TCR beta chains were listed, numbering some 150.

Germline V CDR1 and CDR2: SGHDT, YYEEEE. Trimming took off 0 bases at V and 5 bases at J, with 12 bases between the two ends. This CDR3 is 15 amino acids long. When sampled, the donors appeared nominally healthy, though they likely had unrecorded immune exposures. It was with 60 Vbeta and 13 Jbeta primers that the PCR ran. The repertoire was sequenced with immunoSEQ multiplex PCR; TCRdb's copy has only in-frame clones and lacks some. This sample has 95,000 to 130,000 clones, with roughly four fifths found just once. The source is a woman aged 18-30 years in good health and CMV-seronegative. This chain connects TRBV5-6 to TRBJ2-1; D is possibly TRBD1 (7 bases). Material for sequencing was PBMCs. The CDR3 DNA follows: TGTGCCAGCAGCTTGGGACAGGGAGGTCACAATGAGCAGTTCTTC. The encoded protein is CASSLGQGGHNEQFF.